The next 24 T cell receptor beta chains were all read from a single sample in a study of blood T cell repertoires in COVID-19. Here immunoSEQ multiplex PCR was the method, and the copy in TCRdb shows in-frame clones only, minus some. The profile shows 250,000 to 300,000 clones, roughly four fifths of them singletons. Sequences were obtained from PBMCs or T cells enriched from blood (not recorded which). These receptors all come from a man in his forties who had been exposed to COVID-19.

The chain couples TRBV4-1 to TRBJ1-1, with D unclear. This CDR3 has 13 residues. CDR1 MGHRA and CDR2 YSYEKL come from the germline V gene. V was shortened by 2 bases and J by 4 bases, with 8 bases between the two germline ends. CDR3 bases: TGCGCCAGCAGCCAACCAGGTGTCACTGAAGCTTTCTTT. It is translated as CASSQPGVTEAFF.

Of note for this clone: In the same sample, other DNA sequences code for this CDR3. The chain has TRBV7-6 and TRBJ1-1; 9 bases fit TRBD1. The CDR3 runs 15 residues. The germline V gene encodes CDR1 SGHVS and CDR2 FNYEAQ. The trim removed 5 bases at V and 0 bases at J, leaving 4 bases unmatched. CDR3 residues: CASSPGQGMNTEAFF. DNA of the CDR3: TGTGCCAGCAGCCCTGGACAGGGGATGAACACTGAAGCTTTCTTT.

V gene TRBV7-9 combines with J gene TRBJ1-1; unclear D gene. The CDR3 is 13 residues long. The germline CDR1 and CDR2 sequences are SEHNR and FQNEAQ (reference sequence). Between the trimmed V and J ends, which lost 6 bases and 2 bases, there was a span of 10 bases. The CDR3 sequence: CASRLSHNTEAFF. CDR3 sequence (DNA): TGTGCCAGCAGGCTATCTCATAACACTGAAGCTTTCTTT.

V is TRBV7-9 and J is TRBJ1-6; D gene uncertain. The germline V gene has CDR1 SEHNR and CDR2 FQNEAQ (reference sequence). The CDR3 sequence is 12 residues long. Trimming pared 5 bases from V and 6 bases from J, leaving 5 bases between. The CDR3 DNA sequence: TGTGCCAGCAGCGAGAGTAATTCACCCCTCCACTTT. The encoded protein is CASSESNSPLHF.

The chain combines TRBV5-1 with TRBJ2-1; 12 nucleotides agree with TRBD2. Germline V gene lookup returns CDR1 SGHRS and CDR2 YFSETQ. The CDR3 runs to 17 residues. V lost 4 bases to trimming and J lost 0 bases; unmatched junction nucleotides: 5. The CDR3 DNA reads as TGCGCCAGCAGCGTTCTAGCGGGAGGGACCTCCTACAATGAGCAGTTCTTC. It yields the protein CASSVLAGGTSYNEQFF.

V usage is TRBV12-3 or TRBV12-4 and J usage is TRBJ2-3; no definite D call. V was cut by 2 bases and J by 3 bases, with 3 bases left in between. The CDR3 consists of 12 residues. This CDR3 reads CASSLYTDTQYF. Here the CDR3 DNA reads TGTGCCAGCAGTTTATATACAGATACGCAGTATTTT.

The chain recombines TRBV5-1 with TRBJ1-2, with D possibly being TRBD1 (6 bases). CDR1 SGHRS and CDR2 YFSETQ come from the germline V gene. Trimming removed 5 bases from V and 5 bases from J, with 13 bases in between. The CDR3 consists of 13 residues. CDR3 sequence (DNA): TGCGCCAGCAGTCGGACAGACAAGTATGGCTACACCTTC. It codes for CASSRTDKYGYTF.

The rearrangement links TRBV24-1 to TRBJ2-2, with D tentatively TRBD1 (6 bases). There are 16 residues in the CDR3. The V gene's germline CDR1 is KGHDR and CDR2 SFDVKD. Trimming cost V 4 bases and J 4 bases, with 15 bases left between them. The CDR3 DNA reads TGTGCCACCAGTGACCGACAGGCTGGGAGCACCGGGGAGCTGTTTTTT. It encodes CATSDRQAGSTGELFF.

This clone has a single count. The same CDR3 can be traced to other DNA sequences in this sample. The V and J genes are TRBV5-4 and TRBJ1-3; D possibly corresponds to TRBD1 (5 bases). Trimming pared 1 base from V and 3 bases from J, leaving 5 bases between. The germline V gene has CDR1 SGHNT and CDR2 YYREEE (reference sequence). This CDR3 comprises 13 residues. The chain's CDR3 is CASSLTGGNTIYF. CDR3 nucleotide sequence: TGTGCCAGCAGCTTGACAGGTGGAAACACCATATATTTT.

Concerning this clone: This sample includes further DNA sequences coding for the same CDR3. The CDR3 DNA reads as TGTGCTAGTGGACCCGACAGGGGTAATTCACCCCTCCACTTT. Protein sequence: CASGPDRGNSPLHF. The rearrangement uses TRBV12-5 and TRBJ1-6; 8 nucleotides agree with TRBD1. CDR1 is LGHNT, CDR2 FRNRAP, per germline. The V and J ends lost 6 bases and 6 bases, in that order; junction bases with no gene match: 4. The CDR3 has 14 residues.

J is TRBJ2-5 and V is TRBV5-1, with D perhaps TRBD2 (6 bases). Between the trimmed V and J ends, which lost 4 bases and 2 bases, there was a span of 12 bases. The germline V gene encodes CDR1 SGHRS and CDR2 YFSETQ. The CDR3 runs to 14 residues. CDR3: CASSLWGGQETQYF. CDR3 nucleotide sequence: TGCGCCAGCAGCCTATGGGGAGGTCAAGAGACCCAGTACTTC.

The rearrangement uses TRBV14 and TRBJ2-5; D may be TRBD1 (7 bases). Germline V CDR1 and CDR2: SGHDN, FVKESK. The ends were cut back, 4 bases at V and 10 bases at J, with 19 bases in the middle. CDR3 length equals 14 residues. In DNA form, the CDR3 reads TGTGCCAGCAGCCTACAAGGACCAGGGGGGAACCAGTACTTC. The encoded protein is CASSLQGPGGNQYF.

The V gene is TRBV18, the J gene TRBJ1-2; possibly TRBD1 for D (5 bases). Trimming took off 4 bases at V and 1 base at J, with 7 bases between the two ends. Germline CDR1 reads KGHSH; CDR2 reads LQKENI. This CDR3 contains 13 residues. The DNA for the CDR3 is TGTGCCAGCTCACGAGACAGTAACTATGGCTACACCTTC. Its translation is CASSRDSNYGYTF. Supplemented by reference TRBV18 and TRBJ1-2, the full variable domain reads NAGVMQNPRHLVRRRGQEARLRCSPMKGHSHVYWYRQLPEEGLKFMVYLQKENIIDESGMPKERFSAEFPKEGPSILRIQQVVRGDSAAYFCASSRDSNYGYTFGSGTRLTVV.

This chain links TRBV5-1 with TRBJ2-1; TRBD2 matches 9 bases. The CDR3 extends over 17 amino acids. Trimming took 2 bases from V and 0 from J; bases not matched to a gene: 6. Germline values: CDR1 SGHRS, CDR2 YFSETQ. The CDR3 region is CASSFGGSGSSYNEQFF. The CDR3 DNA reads TGCGCCAGCAGCTTCGGTGGTAGCGGGAGCTCCTACAATGAGCAGTTCTTC. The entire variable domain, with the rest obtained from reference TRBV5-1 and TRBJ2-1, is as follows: KAGVTQTPRYLIKTRGQQVTLSCSPISGHRSVSWYQQTPGQGLQFLFEYFSETQRNKGNFPGRFSGRQFSNSRSEMNVSTLELGDSALYLCASSFGGSGSSYNEQFFGPGTRLTVL.

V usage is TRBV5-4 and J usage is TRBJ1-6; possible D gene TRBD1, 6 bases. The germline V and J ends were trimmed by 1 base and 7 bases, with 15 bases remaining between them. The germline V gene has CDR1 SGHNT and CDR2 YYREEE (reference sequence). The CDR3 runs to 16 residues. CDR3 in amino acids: CASSLSPGTLNSPLHF. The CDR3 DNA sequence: TGTGCCAGCAGCTTGTCACCCGGGACACTAAATTCACCCCTCCACTTT.

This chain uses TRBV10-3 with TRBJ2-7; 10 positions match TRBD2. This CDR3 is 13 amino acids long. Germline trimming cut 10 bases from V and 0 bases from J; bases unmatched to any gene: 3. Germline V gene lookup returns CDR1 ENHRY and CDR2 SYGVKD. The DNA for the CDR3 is TGTGCCACTCTAGCGGGGGACTCCTACGAGCAGTACTTC. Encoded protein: CATLAGDSYEQYF.

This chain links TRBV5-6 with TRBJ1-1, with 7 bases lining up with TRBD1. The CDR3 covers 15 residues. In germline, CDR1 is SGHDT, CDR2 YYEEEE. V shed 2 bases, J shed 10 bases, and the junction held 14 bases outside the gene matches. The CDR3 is CASSFGNTGELGAFF. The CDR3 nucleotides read TGTGCCAGCAGCTTCGGTAATACAGGGGAATTGGGAGCTTTCTTT. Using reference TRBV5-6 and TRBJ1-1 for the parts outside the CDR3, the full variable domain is DAGVTQSPTHLIKTRGQQVTLRCSPKSGHDTVSWYQQALGQGPQFIFQYYEEEERQRGNFPDRFSGHQFPNYSSELNVNALLLGDSALYLCASSFGNTGELGAFFGQGTRLTVV.

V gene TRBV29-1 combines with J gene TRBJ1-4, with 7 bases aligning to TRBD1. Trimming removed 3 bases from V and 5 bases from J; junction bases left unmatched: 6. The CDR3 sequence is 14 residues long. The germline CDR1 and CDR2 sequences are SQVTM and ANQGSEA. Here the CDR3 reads CSVDLTGRNEKLFF. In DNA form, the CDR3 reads TGCAGCGTTGACCTGACAGGGCGGAATGAAAAACTGTTTTTT.

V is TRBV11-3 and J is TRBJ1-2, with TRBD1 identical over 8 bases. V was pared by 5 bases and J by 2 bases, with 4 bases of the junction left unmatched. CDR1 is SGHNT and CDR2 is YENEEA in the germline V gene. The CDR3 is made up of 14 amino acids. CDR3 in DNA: TGTGCCAGCAGCGCCGGACAGGGAAACTATGGCTACACCTTC. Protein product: CASSAGQGNYGYTF.

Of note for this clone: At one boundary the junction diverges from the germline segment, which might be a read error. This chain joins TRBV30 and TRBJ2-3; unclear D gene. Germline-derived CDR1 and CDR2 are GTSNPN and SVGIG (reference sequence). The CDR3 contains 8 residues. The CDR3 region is CAWSATNF. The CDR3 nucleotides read TGTGCCTGGTCGGCGACAAATTTT.

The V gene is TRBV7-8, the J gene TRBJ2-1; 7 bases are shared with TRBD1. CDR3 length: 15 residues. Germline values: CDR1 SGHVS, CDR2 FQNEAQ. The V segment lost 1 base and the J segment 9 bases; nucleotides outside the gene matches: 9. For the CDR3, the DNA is TGTGCCAGCAGCTTAGAAGGCGGACCAGGGGGTGAGCAGTTCTTC. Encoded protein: CASSLEGGPGGEQFF.

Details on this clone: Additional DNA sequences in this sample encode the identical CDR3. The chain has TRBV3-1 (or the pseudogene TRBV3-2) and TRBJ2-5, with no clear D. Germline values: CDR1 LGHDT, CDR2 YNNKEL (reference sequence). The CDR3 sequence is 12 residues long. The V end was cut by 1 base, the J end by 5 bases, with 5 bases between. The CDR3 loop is CASSQVSETQYF. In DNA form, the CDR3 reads TGTGCCAGCAGCCAAGTTTCGGAGACCCAGTACTTC.

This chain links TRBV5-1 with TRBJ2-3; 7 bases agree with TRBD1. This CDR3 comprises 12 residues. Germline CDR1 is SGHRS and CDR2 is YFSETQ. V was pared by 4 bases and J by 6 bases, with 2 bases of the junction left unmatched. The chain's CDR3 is CASSVTGDTQYF. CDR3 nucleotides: TGCGCCAGCAGCGTGACAGGGGATACGCAGTATTTT.

CDR3 coding DNA: TGTGCCAGCAGTTTAACGGGGAAATACGAGCAGTACTTC. This codes for CASSLTGKYEQYF. The V call is TRBV28, the J call TRBJ2-7, with D possibly matching TRBD2 (5 bases). The V gene lost 2 bases and the J gene lost 4 bases, with 9 bases spanning the gap. This CDR3 comprises 13 residues. Germline CDR1 and CDR2: MDHEN and SYDVKM.